The source of this T cell receptor beta chain is a study of control samples from healthy donors and cancer patients. TCRdb's table, derived via immunoSEQ multiplex PCR, lists solely in-frame clones and lacks some. The sample has 57,000 or so clones; roughly 92% are singletons. This receptor was obtained from a man aged 30 to 39 in good health. Source material: blood.

The CDR3 sequence: CASSLSANTGELFF. The CDR3 bases are TGTGCCAGCAGTTTATCCGCGAACACCGGGGAGCTGTTTTTT. This chain uses TRBV27 with TRBJ2-2; no firm D call. Germline loops: CDR1 MNHEY, CDR2 SMNVEV (reference sequence). The CDR3 length is 14 residues. V lost 0 bases and J 0 bases, leaving 2 bases between the germline ends.